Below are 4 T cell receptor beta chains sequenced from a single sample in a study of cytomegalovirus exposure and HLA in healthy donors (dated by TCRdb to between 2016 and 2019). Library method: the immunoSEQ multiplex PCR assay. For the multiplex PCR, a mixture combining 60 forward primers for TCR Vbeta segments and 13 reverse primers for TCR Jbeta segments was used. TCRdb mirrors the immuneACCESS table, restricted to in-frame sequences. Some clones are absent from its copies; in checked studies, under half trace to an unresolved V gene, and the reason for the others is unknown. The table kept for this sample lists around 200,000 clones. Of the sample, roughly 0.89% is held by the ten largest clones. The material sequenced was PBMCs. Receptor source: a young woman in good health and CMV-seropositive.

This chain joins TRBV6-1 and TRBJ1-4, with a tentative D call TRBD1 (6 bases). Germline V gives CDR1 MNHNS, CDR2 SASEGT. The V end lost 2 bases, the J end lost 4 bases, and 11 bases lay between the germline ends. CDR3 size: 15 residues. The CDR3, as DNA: TGTGCCAGCAGTGAAAGGGACAACCTTAATGAAAAACTGTTTTTT. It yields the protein CASSERDNLNEKLFF.

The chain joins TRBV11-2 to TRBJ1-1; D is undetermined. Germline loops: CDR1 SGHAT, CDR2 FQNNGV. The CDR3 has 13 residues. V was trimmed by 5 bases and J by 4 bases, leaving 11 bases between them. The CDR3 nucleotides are TGTGCCAGCAGCCGAACTTCTACCACTGAAGCTTTCTTT. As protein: CASSRTSTTEAFF.

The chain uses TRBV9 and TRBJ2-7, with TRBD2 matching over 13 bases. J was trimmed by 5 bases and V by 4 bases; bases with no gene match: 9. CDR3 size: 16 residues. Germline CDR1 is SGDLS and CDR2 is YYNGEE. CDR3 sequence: CASSPHPGTSGNEQYF. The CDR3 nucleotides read TGTGCCAGCAGCCCCCACCCCGGGACTAGCGGGAACGAGCAGTACTTC.

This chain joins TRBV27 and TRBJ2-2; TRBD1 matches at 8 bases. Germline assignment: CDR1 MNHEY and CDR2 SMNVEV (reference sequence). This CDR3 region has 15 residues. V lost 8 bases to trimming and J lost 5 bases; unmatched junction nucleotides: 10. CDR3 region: CASGRGREGTGELFF. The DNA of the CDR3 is TGTGCCAGCGGCAGGGGGCGCGAGGGGACCGGGGAGCTGTTTTTT.